This T cell receptor (beta chain) was obtained from a study of shared clonotypes between healthy human individuals (dated by TCRdb to about 2020). Regarding the study in general: The cohort comprised a couple of women and a few men aged 18 to 49 years. For each donor, CD4 naive and CD4 memory were each given three plates, CD8 naive was given two plates, and CD8 memory was given one plate. Blood TCR repertoires of five healthy adults were deeply sequenced to estimate repertoire size and the extent of clonotype sharing between individuals. To increase sequencing depth and limit assay-specific biases, different laboratories used diverse techniques to prepare libraries and sequence TCR repertoires. Leukapheresis yielded between about 0.9 and 9 billion PBMCs per donor. The paper's findings and limits, for the study overall: About 5% of naive CD4, around 3.6% of naive CD8, 2.3% of memory CD4, and over 0.35% of memory CD8 clonotypes were shared across several donors. Even with the large sequencing depth, rarefaction of the sorted-subset datasets indicated that sequencing was incomplete. The genetic and exposure-history diversity represented was limited by the small number of donors. Higher generation probabilities were observed for clonotypes shared by all four sorted-subset donors than for non-shared clonotypes. Naive subsets generally had larger estimated clonotype richness than memory subsets did. Sampling was restricted to blood, and TCR repertoires in tissues likely differ from the TCR repertoires found in blood. Pairwise subsampling indicated that sequencing depth was expected to affect the degree of clonotype sharing among donors.

V loses 2 bases at its end and J loses 5 bases; junction bases beyond the gene matches: 5. The germline V gene gives CDR1 as WSHSY and CDR2 as SAAADI. The CDR3 measures 14 amino acids from cysteine to phenylalanine. Only the CDR3 region is kept as DNA, spanning 42 bases read in frame from base 1. Using the deep immunoSEQ assay, TCR CDR3 regions were amplified from genomic DNA by multiplex PCR. Genomic DNA extracted from each cell subset was distributed evenly over all wells of several immunoSEQ 96-well plates, and each plate served as one replicate. For sorted subsets, 150 to 250 ng genomic DNA, equal to tens of thousands of T cell genomes, was loaded into each replicate PCR. The purified libraries were quantified using a Qubit 3.0 fluorometer, sized with a Bioanalyzer 2100, and then quantified again using the KAPA Library Quantification kit. Every immunoSEQ 96-well plate was sequenced on a dedicated single-read 150-cycle Illumina NextSeq 550 flow cell. Turning to the authors' computational methods: The immunoSEQ output contained only junctional sequences without quality scores, so filtering could not match that applied to full-length reads. Sequences were annotated with PyIR, a Python wrapper for IgBLAST v1.9, using IMGT germline references to assign V/J genes and CDR3. Reads were filtered out if the reads had weak V/J assignments (E-value above 1e-6), no CDR3, stop codons, out-of-frame junctions, or ambiguous translated residues. V3J clonotypes were defined by identical inferred V gene, J gene, and CDR3 amino acid sequence. The percentage overlap between two repertoires was calculated by dividing the number of shared unique clonotypes by the size of the smaller repertoire. Repertoire richness was assessed with RTK rarefaction, the Chao1 estimator, and Recon v2.1 estimates of unobserved clonotypes. For all TCRbeta clonotypes obtained by the gDNA method from a handful of donors, generation probabilities were computed with OLGA. Here the immuneACCESS table is served through TCRdb, limited to in-frame sequences with V and J called. Missing clones are a known gap in these copies; in checked studies unresolved V genes cover under half, and the rest lacks a known reason. For V, J and clone size, that table is used; D and trimming come from the DNA. This sample holds millions of clones; about 93% were observed only once. Of the sample, more than 1.5% is held by the ten largest clones.

CD8 naive samples were obtained by positive selection for CCR7 among CD45RO-negative cells, yielding a CD45RA+CCR7+ population from which TemRA cells were excluded. The donors were healthy, HIV-negative adults who had no recently reported acute infections or vaccinations. Only Caucasian adults living in Nashville, Tennessee, USA were represented among the donors. Blood was collected by leukapheresis, and PBMCs were isolated by Ficoll-Histopaque density gradient centrifugation and then cryopreserved in liquid nitrogen vapor phase. Analytical flow cytometry was used to check the purity and quantity of each magnetically sorted T cell population. Genomic DNA was isolated from each sorted fraction and quantified by UV absorbance on a Nanodrop 2000c. To note about this clone: It lacks a known antigen. Qualities for individual bases were not recorded, and no much larger clone is one base off.

The source of this sequence is a man aged 18 to 35 in good health. Some clones in this sample may be carry-over from other donors' samples. Recombination linked TRBV10-2 to TRBJ1-1; TRBD1 matches 7 bases in the middle. The sequenced sample consisted of naive CD8+ T cells from PBMCs. What this sample's cell subset or site label stands for: CD45RA+CCR7+. Read as DNA, the sequence is TGCGCCAGCAGTGAGAAGGGGGCGCGGACTGAAGCTTTCTTT. The encoded protein is CASSEKGARTEAFF.